This entry is about one T cell receptor (beta chain). No antigen is known for it. PCR amplification relied on 60 Vbeta primers (plus 13 Jbeta primers). TCRdb keeps only in-frame clones here, not all; method: immunoSEQ multiplex PCR. The sample records approximately 130,000 clones, roughly 86% being singletons. The data stem from a study of cytomegalovirus exposure and HLA in healthy donors. On the study more broadly: There were fewer than 130 million unique TCR beta sequences, drawn from about 180 million T cells, in an earlier analysis. Inside one of the first data releases sat some 93 million unique TCRs taken from HLA-typed donors.

V was shortened by 4 bases and J by 0 bases, with 9 bases between the two germline ends. Germline CDR1 is SGHVS and CDR2 is FQNEAQ. The CDR3 has 14 amino acids. Overall study findings and caveats: Several of the most significant clusters were apparently associated with common viral pathogens in a later analysis. Later analysis identified a missense DCLRE1C variant that was linked to TCR beta V- and J-gene trimming.

The chain links TRBV7-8 to TRBJ1-2; D unclear. The origin of this receptor is a man between 18 and 29 years old in good health and CMV-seronegative. Sequenced input: PBMCs. DNA of the CDR3: TGTGCCAGCAGCTCATTTCAGGCTAACTATGGCTACACCTTC. It codes for CASSSFQANYGYTF.